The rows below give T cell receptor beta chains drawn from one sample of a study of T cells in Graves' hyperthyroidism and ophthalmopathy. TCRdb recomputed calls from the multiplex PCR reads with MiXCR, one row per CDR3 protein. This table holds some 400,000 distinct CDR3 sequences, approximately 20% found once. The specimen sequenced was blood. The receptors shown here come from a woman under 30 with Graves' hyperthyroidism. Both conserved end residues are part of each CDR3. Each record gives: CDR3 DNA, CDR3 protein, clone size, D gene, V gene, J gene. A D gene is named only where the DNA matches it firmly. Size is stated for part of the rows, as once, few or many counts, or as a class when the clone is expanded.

CDR3nt: TGCGCCAGCAGAGCCGGGACAGGGTTATTTAACTATGGCTACACCTTC; CDR3aa: CASRAGTGLFNYGYTF; abundance: many; d_gene: TRBD1; v_gene: TRBV5-1; j_gene: TRBJ1-2
CDR3nt: TGTGCCAGCAGTCGAGGGACAGGGGCTTATGGCTACACCTTC; CDR3aa: CASSRGTGAYGYTF; abundance: many; d_gene: TRBD1; v_gene: TRBV12-3/TRBV12-4; j_gene: TRBJ1-2
CDR3nt: TGCAGTGCTAGAGATGGGCGGAAATACTACGAGCAGTACTTC; CDR3aa: CSARDGRKYYEQYF; abundance: many; d_gene: NA; v_gene: TRBV20-1; j_gene: TRBJ2-7
CDR3nt: TGTGCCTCAACAGGGCTCTACCATGGCAATCAGCCCCAGCATTTT; CDR3aa: CASTGLYHGNQPQHF; abundance: NA; d_gene: NA; v_gene: TRBV30; j_gene: TRBJ1-5
CDR3nt: TGTGCCAGCAGCCAAGGAGGGGCCGGGGCCAACGTCCTGACTTTC; CDR3aa: CASSQGGAGANVLTF; abundance: few; d_gene: NA; v_gene: TRBV7-9; j_gene: TRBJ2-6
CDR3nt: TGCAGCCCTGCCGGGCCTTACACCGGGGAGCTGTTTTTT; CDR3aa: CSPAGPYTGELFF; abundance: many; d_gene: NA; v_gene: TRBV20-1; j_gene: TRBJ2-2
CDR3nt: TGTGCCATCAGGGATGACAGGACTAACACTGAAGCTTTCTTT; CDR3aa: CAIRDDRTNTEAFF; abundance: many; d_gene: NA; v_gene: TRBV10-3; j_gene: TRBJ1-1
CDR3nt: TGTGCCATCAGTGACTCGGACAGGGCCTACACCTTC; CDR3aa: CAISDSDRAYTF; abundance: many; d_gene: TRBD1; v_gene: TRBV10-3; j_gene: TRBJ1-2
CDR3nt: TGTGCCAGCAGTCTAGACAGACCCACCGGGGAGCTGTTTTTT; CDR3aa: CASSLDRPTGELFF; abundance: many; d_gene: NA; v_gene: TRBV2; j_gene: TRBJ2-2
CDR3nt: TGCAGCGCAATAGACAGGGGGCTGTACACTGAAGCTTTCTTT; CDR3aa: CSAIDRGLYTEAFF; abundance: many; d_gene: TRBD1; v_gene: TRBV29-1; j_gene: TRBJ1-1
CDR3nt: TGTGCCAGCAGTTCCAGAAATCGCGTTCCCTACGAGCAGTACTTC; CDR3aa: CASSSRNRVPYEQYF; abundance: NA; d_gene: NA; v_gene: TRBV27; j_gene: TRBJ2-7
CDR3nt: TGCAGTGCTAGAGATGCCGGGGCGTACCAAGAGACCCAGTACTTC; CDR3aa: CSARDAGAYQETQYF; abundance: NA; d_gene: NA; v_gene: TRBV20-1; j_gene: TRBJ2-5
CDR3nt: TGTGCCAGCAGTGATCCCCCCCCCCTCTACAGGCGCCGCGAGCAGTACTTC; CDR3aa: CASSDPPPLYRRREQYF; abundance: few; d_gene: NA; v_gene: TRBV2; j_gene: TRBJ2-7
CDR3nt: TGTGCCACGCTGAGGGGCGTCAACTATGGCTACACCTTC; CDR3aa: CATLRGVNYGYTF; abundance: many; d_gene: NA; v_gene: TRBV6-5; j_gene: TRBJ1-2
CDR3nt: TGTGCCAGCAGTTACTCCTCTGGGACCCAGTACTTC; CDR3aa: CASSYSSGTQYF; abundance: many; d_gene: NA; v_gene: TRBV6-5; j_gene: TRBJ2-5
CDR3nt: TGTGCCACCAGCTGGACGGGAGGGTCGGGAGACGAGCAGTACTTC; CDR3aa: CATSWTGGSGDEQYF; abundance: NA; d_gene: TRBD2; v_gene: TRBV15; j_gene: TRBJ2-7
CDR3nt: TGTGCCAGCAGTGAAGAGGCTTGGAACTATGGCTACACCTTC; CDR3aa: CASSEEAWNYGYTF; abundance: many; d_gene: NA; v_gene: TRBV2; j_gene: TRBJ1-2
CDR3nt: TGTGCCAGCAGCCAACGGGACCGCTCCTACGAGCAGTACTTC; CDR3aa: CASSQRDRSYEQYF; abundance: many; d_gene: NA; v_gene: TRBV12-3/TRBV12-4; j_gene: TRBJ2-7
CDR3nt: TGTGCCTGGAGGGACAGTCGGGCGGATAATTCACCCCTCCACTTT; CDR3aa: CAWRDSRADNSPLHF; abundance: few; d_gene: NA; v_gene: TRBV30; j_gene: TRBJ1-6
CDR3nt: TGTGCCAGCAGACAGGCTAACGTGAACACTGAAGCTTTCTTT; CDR3aa: CASRQANVNTEAFF; abundance: many; d_gene: NA; v_gene: TRBV12-3/TRBV12-4; j_gene: TRBJ1-1
CDR3nt: TGTGCCAGCAGCCATTGGTCCGGGGAGCTGTTTTTT; CDR3aa: CASSHWSGELFF; abundance: many; d_gene: NA; v_gene: TRBV11-3; j_gene: TRBJ2-2
CDR3nt: TGTGCCACCAGCAGAGGATCGTCCTTTTCGGGGATCCAGCCCCAGCATTTT; CDR3aa: CATSRGSSFSGIQPQHF; abundance: many; d_gene: NA; v_gene: TRBV15; j_gene: TRBJ1-5
CDR3nt: TGCAGTCCGGATCAGCGGGGGTCGGGAGAGACCCAGTACTTC; CDR3aa: CSPDQRGSGETQYF; abundance: NA; d_gene: TRBD2; v_gene: TRBV20-1; j_gene: TRBJ2-5
CDR3nt: TGTGCCAGCAGTTTAAGCAGCGGGGGAGGGCACGAGCAGTACTTC; CDR3aa: CASSLSSGGGHEQYF; abundance: many; d_gene: TRBD2; v_gene: TRBV12-3/TRBV12-4; j_gene: TRBJ2-7
CDR3nt: TGTGCCAGCAGCCAGGCAGGGTTACAAGAGACCCAGTACTTC; CDR3aa: CASSQAGLQETQYF; abundance: many; d_gene: NA; v_gene: TRBV12-3/TRBV12-4; j_gene: TRBJ2-5
CDR3nt: TGTGCCAGCAGTTTACCCAGGTCCTACGATCAGTACTTC; CDR3aa: CASSLPRSYDQYF; abundance: NA; d_gene: NA; v_gene: TRBV28; j_gene: TRBJ2-7
CDR3nt: TGTGCCAGCGGACTTATCAGGCCCCAGCATTTT; CDR3aa: CASGLIRPQHF; abundance: once; d_gene: NA; v_gene: TRBV6-1; j_gene: TRBJ1-5
CDR3nt: TGTGCCAGCAGTTTTGTACGGGACAGGGCCGGCTACACCTTC; CDR3aa: CASSFVRDRAGYTF; abundance: NA; d_gene: TRBD1; v_gene: TRBV12-3/TRBV12-4; j_gene: TRBJ1-2
CDR3nt: TGTGCCAGCAGTGTACGAGGCTCTGGGGCCAACGTCCTGACTTTC; CDR3aa: CASSVRGSGANVLTF; abundance: few; d_gene: NA; v_gene: TRBV2; j_gene: TRBJ2-6
CDR3nt: TGTGCCAGGACTGAGGGGGCGTTGCAGGGATCCAGAACCGGGGAGCTGTTTTTT; CDR3aa: CARTEGALQGSRTGELFF; abundance: many; d_gene: TRBD1; v_gene: TRBV11-2; j_gene: TRBJ2-2
CDR3nt: TGCGCCAGCAGCCAAGATCAAAACCTACTAGGGAAAAATCAGCCCCAGCATTTT; CDR3aa: CASSQDQNLLGKNQPQHF; abundance: few; d_gene: NA; v_gene: TRBV4-1; j_gene: TRBJ1-5
CDR3nt: TGTGCCAGCAGTCTCGGACAGGGGGCGCAGGGCTACACCTTC; CDR3aa: CASSLGQGAQGYTF; abundance: few; d_gene: TRBD1; v_gene: TRBV12-3/TRBV12-4; j_gene: TRBJ1-2
CDR3nt: TGTGCCATCAGTGAGTCAGGTTGGCAGACGAACACCGGGGAGCTGTTTTTT; CDR3aa: CAISESGWQTNTGELFF; abundance: many; d_gene: NA; v_gene: TRBV10-3; j_gene: TRBJ2-2
CDR3nt: TGTGCCAGCTCACCCTCAGGGGACTCTGGAAACACCATATATTTT; CDR3aa: CASSPSGDSGNTIYF; abundance: many; d_gene: NA; v_gene: TRBV18; j_gene: TRBJ1-3
CDR3nt: TGTGCCAGCAGTCTTTTAGCGGAGCCCAGGGAGACCCAGTACTTC; CDR3aa: CASSLLAEPRETQYF; abundance: many; d_gene: NA; v_gene: TRBV6-2/TRBV6-3; j_gene: TRBJ2-5
CDR3nt: TGTGCCAGCAGCCTCCGGTTCACCCTTTTTCGAGGGACTAAGAACACTGAAGCTTTCTTT; CDR3aa: CASSLRFTLFRGTKNTEAFF; abundance: NA; d_gene: NA; v_gene: TRBV13; j_gene: TRBJ1-1
CDR3nt: TGTGCCAGCAGTTTAAGAGTACGGGACAGATTAAAGGGTCGAAACTATGGCTGCACCTTC; CDR3aa: CASSLRVRDRLKGRNYGCTF; abundance: many; d_gene: TRBD1; v_gene: TRBV12-3/TRBV12-4; j_gene: TRBJ1-2
CDR3nt: TGCAGCGTAACTGAACCGGGCCCGGCTTTCTTT; CDR3aa: CSVTEPGPAFF; abundance: many; d_gene: NA; v_gene: TRBV29-1; j_gene: TRBJ1-1